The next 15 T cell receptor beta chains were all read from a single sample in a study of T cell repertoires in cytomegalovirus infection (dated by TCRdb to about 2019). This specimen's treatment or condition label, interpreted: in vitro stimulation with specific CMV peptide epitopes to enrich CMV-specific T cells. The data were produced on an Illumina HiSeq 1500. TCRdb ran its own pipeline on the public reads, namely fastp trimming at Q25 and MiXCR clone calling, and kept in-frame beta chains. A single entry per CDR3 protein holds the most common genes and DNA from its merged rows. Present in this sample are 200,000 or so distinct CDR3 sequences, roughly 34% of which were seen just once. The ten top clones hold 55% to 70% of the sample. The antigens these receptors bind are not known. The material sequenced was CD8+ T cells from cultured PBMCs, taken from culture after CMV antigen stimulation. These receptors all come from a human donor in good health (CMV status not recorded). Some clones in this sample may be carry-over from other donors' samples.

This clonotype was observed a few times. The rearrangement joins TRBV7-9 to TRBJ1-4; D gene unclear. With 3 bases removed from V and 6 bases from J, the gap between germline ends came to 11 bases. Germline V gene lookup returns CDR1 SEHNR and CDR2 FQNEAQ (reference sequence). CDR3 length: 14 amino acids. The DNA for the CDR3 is TGTGCCAGCAGCTTGGGCCTAGGTTATGAAAAACTGTTTTTT. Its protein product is CASSLGLGYEKLFF. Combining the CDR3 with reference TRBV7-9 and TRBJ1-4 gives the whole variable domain DTGVSQNPRHKITKRGQNVTFRCDPISEHNRLYWYRQTLGQGPEFLTYFQNEAQLEKSRLLSDRFSAERPKGSFSTLEIQRTEQGDSAMYLCASSLGLGYEKLFFGSGTQLSVL.

The DNA for the CDR3 is TGTGCCAGCAGTAAGGACGGACCTAATGAGCAGTTCTTC. Translation gives CASSKDGPNEQFF. The genes are TRBV27 and TRBJ2-1; D unclear. The CDR3 is made up of 13 amino acids. Germline lookup yields CDR1 MNHEY and CDR2 SMNVEV (reference sequence). The germline V and J ends were trimmed by 5 bases and 7 bases, with 12 bases remaining between them.

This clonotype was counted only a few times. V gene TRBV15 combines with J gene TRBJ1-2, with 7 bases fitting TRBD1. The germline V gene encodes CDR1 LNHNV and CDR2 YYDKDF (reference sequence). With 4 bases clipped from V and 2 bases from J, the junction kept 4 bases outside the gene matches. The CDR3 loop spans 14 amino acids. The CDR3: CATSNQQGNYGYTF. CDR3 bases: TGTGCCACCAGCAATCAACAGGGGAACTATGGCTACACCTTC.

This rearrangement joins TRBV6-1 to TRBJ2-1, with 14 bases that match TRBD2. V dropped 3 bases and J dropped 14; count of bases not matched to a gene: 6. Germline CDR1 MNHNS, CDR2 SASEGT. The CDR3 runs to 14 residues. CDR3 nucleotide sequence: TGTGCCAGCAGTGACCCGGGACTAGCGGGAGAAAAGTTCTTC. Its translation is CASSDPGLAGEKFF.

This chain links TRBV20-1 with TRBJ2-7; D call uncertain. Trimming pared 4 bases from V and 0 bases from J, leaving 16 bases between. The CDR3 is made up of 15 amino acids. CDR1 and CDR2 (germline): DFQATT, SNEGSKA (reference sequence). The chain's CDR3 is CSATSPRSYSYEQYF. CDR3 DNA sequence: TGCAGTGCTACCTCCCCGCGATCGTACTCCTACGAGCAGTACTTC.

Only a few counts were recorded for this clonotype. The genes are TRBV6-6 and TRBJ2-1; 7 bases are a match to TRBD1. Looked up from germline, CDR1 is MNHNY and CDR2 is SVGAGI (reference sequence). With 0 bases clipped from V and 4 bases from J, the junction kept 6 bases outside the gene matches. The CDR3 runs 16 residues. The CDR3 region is CASSYSRDRLYNEQFF. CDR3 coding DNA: TGTGCCAGCAGTTACTCCCGGGACAGATTGTACAATGAGCAGTTCTTC.

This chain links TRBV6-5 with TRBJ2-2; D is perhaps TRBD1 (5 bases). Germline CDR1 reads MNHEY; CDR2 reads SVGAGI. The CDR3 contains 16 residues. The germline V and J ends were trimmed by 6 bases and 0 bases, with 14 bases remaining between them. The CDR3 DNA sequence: TGTGCCAGCAGCTGGGGCTCGTTCGCGAACACCGGGGAGCTGTTTTTT. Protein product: CASSWGSFANTGELFF.

CDR3 bases: TGTGCCAGCACCCAAGGGGCCGGGACAGACACCGGGGAGCTGTTTTTT. It encodes CASTQGAGTDTGELFF. This chain joins TRBV7-6 and TRBJ2-2, with 7 positions matching TRBD1. Germline CDR1 reads SGHVS; CDR2 reads FNYEAQ. V trimming: 7 bases; J trimming: 3 bases; junction bases outside the gene matches: 11. The CDR3 consists of 16 residues.

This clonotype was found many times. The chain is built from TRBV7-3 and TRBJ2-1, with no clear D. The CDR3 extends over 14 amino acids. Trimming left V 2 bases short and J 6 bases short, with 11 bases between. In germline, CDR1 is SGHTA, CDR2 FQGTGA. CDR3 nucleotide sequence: TGTGCCAGCAGCTTATCCGACCTCTCCAATGAGCAGTTCTTC. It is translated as CASSLSDLSNEQFF.

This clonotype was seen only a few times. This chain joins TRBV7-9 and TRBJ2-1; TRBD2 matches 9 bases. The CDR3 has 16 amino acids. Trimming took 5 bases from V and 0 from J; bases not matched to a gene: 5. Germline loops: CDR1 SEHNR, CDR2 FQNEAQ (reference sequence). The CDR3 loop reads CASSPPSGISYNEQFF. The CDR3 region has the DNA TGTGCCAGCAGCCCACCTAGCGGGATCTCCTACAATGAGCAGTTCTTC.

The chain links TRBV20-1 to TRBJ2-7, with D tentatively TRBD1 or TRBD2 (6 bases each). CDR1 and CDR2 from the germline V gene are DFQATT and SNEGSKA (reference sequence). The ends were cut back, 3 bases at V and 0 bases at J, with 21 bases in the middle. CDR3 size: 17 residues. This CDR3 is CSARGGYDQLLSYEQYF. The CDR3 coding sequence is TGCAGTGCTAGGGGGGGCTACGACCAACTGCTCTCCTACGAGCAGTACTTC.

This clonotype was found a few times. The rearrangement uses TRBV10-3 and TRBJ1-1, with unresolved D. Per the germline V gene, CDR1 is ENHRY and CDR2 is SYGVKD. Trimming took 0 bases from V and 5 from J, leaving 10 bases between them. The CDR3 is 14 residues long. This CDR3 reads CAISESGGSTEAFF. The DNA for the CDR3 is TGTGCCATCAGTGAGTCAGGCGGGAGTACTGAAGCTTTCTTT.

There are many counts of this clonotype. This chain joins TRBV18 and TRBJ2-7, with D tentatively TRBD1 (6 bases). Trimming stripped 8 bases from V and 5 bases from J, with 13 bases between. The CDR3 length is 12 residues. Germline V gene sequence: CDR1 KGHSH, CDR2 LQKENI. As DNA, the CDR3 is TGTGCCAGCGCCTTTAGGGGGAACGAGCAGTACTTC. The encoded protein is CASAFRGNEQYF.

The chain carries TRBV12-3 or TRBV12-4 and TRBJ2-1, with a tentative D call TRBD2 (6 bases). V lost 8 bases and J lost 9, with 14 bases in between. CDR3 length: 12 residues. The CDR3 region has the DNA TGTGCCAGCGCTCGCGGAGCGGGTGAGCAGTTCTTC. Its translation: CASARGAGEQFF.

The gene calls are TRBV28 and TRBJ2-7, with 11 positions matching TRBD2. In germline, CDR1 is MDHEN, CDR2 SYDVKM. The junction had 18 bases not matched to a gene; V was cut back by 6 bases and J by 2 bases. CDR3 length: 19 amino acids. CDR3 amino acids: CASSGLEAVTSGSAYEQYF. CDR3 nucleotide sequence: TGTGCCAGCAGCGGGCTGGAGGCGGTAACTAGCGGGAGTGCCTACGAGCAGTACTTC.